This entry describes one T cell receptor beta chain. What it binds is unknown. The germline gives CDR1 MNHEY, CDR2 SVGAGI. The V segment lost 10 bases and the J segment 5 bases; nucleotides outside the gene matches: 15. CDR3 length equals 15 residues. The data stem from a study of T cell responses to AZD1222 COVID-19 vaccine. Study outcomes and limitations: The number of AZD1222 recipients seropositive at baseline was only 6 or 7.

Libraries were prepared by immunoSEQ multiplex PCR; TCRdb keeps only in-frame clonotypes and omits some of them. Of roughly 83,000 clones listed, roughly 83% are singletons. The TCR originated in an adult in good health. The rearrangement links TRBV6-5 to TRBJ1-1; 8 bases agree with TRBD1. The material was peripheral blood, obtained on day 0 of AZD1222 vaccination. This CDR3 is CATTRGQGMGTEAFF. The CDR3 DNA is TGTGCCACCACACGTGGACAGGGAATGGGGACTGAAGCTTTCTTT.